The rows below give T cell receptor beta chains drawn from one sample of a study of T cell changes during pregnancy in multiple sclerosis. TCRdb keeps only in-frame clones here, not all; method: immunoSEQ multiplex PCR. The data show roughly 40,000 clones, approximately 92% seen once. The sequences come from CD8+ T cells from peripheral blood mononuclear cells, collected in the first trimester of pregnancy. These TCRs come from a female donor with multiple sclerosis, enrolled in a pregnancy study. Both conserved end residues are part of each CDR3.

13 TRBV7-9 CASSLGGHQPQHF
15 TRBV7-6 CASSLGGTGGYGYTF
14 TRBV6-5 CASSTGTGNQPQHF
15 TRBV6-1 CASSETSGGRNEQFF
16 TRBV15 CATSSLGGSSYNEQFF
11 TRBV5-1 CASSSSTEAFF
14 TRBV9 CASSDGTTTDTQYF
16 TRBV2 CASSEVIRGEGDTQYF
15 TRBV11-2 CASSPTPRGNNEQYF
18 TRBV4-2 CASSQDGGGGGNQETQYF
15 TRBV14 CASSPPPRGGLEQFF
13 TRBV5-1 CASSLTVDYEQYF
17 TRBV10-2 CASSESTRGQGNYGYTF
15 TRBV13 CASSIRQGGNSPLHF
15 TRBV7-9 CASSLSRGTGEKLFF
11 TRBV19 CASSSGGEAFF
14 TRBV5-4 CASSPTGTAYEQYF